This is a list of T cell receptor beta chains from one sample in a study of shared clonotypes between healthy human individuals. The data were produced by immunoSEQ multiplex PCR, yet TCRdb's version contains in-frame clones alone and is incomplete. The sample records just over 2,000,000 clones, approximately 95% being singletons. What was sequenced was naive CD4+ T cells sorted from blood. Receptor source: a man between 18 and 29 years old in good health. Each CDR3 is given with its conserved first and last residue. The order of the fields is CDR3 length, J gene, V gene, D gene, clone size, CDR3 DNA, CDR3 protein. D genes are given only for firm matches. Expanded clones are given a class, and other clones once, few, many or no size at all.

len: 15
j_gene: TRBJ2-5
v_gene: TRBV5-6
d_gene: -
abundance: -
CDR3nt: TGTGCCAGCAGCTTTTCTGGGACCAAGCAAGAGACCCAGTACTTC
CDR3aa: CASSFSGTKQETQYF

len: 13
j_gene: TRBJ1-3
v_gene: TRBV10-3
d_gene: TRBD1
abundance: once
CDR3nt: TGTGCCATCAGCAGGGGGTTGGGAAACACCATATATTTT
CDR3aa: CAISRGLGNTIYF

len: 15
j_gene: TRBJ2-4
v_gene: TRBV6-1
d_gene: -
abundance: -
CDR3nt: TGTGCCAGCAGCCGGCCCAGCCCAGCCAAAAACATTCAGTACTTC
CDR3aa: CASSRPSPAKNIQYF

len: 15
j_gene: TRBJ1-2
v_gene: TRBV5-6
d_gene: -
abundance: -
CDR3nt: TGTGCCAGCAGCTTGGAGGGCCGGACTAACTATGGCTACACCTTC
CDR3aa: CASSLEGRTNYGYTF

len: 17
j_gene: TRBJ2-3
v_gene: TRBV5-6
d_gene: TRBD2
abundance: -
CDR3nt: TGTGCCAGCAGCTTACGGACTAGCGGGACAAGCACAGATACGCAGTATTTT
CDR3aa: CASSLRTSGTSTDTQYF

len: 15
j_gene: TRBJ1-5
v_gene: TRBV4-1
d_gene: TRBD1
abundance: -
CDR3nt: TGCGCCAGCAGCCTGCCGGACAGGGACGATCAGCCCCAGCATTTT
CDR3aa: CASSLPDRDDQPQHF

len: 17
j_gene: TRBJ1-1
v_gene: TRBV25-1
d_gene: -
abundance: -
CDR3nt: TGTGCCAGCAGTCCTATAACGGTCAGGGTCGGGGGCACTGAAGCTTTCTTT
CDR3aa: CASSPITVRVGGTEAFF

len: 13
j_gene: TRBJ1-1
v_gene: TRBV10-3
d_gene: TRBD1
abundance: once
CDR3nt: TGTGCCAGCCGGGACGACAGGGGAACTGAAGCTTTCTTT
CDR3aa: CASRDDRGTEAFF

len: 15
j_gene: TRBJ2-3
v_gene: TRBV5-1
d_gene: -
abundance: -
CDR3nt: TGCGCCAGCAGCTTACCGGACGCCAACACAGATACGCAGTATTTT
CDR3aa: CASSLPDANTDTQYF

len: 14
j_gene: TRBJ2-6
v_gene: TRBV29-1
d_gene: -
abundance: once
CDR3nt: TGCAGCGTGGCGCTTGGTTCTGGGGCCAACGTCCTGACTTTC
CDR3aa: CSVALGSGANVLTF

len: 13
j_gene: TRBJ2-2
v_gene: TRBV10-1
d_gene: -
abundance: -
CDR3nt: TGCGCCAGCAGTGAGTGGGAAGCAGGGGAGCTGTTTTTT
CDR3aa: CASSEWEAGELFF

len: 14
j_gene: TRBJ2-7
v_gene: TRBV18
d_gene: -
abundance: -
CDR3nt: TGTGCCAGCTCACGGATGGGGGATTACTACGAGCAGTACTTC
CDR3aa: CASSRMGDYYEQYF

len: 13
j_gene: TRBJ1-4
v_gene: TRBV1
d_gene: -
abundance: -
CDR3nt: TGCACCAGCAGCCAGGACCCGAATGAAAAACTGTTTTTT
CDR3aa: CTSSQDPNEKLFF

len: 14
j_gene: TRBJ2-1
v_gene: TRBV5-1
d_gene: TRBD1
abundance: -
CDR3nt: TGCGCCAGCAGCCGGGGACAGGTAGGCAATGAGCAGTTCTTC
CDR3aa: CASSRGQVGNEQFF

len: 15
j_gene: TRBJ2-1
v_gene: TRBV6-6
d_gene: TRBD2
abundance: -
CDR3nt: TGTGCCAGCAGTTCACCGGGACTAGGCGCGCGTGAGCAGTTCTTC
CDR3aa: CASSSPGLGAREQFF

len: 13
j_gene: TRBJ2-7
v_gene: TRBV10-3
d_gene: TRBD1
abundance: -
CDR3nt: TGTGCCATCGAGGGACAGGGTACCCACGAGCAGTACTTC
CDR3aa: CAIEGQGTHEQYF

len: 15
j_gene: TRBJ2-1
v_gene: TRBV18
d_gene: TRBD1
abundance: -
CDR3nt: TGTGCCAGCTCACCACTGACAGGGACCTACAATGAGCAGTTCTTC
CDR3aa: CASSPLTGTYNEQFF

len: 15
j_gene: TRBJ2-7
v_gene: TRBV28
d_gene: TRBD1
abundance: -
CDR3nt: TGTGCCAGCAGTTTGGATTGGACAGGGGCTCGCGAGCAGTACTTC
CDR3aa: CASSLDWTGAREQYF

len: 14
j_gene: TRBJ1-1
v_gene: TRBV5-1
d_gene: -
abundance: once
CDR3nt: TGCGCCAGCAGCTTGGAGGGGGACGGAGCTGAAGCTTTCTTT
CDR3aa: CASSLEGDGAEAFF

len: 14
j_gene: TRBJ1-4
v_gene: TRBV30
d_gene: -
abundance: -
CDR3nt: TGTGCCTGGAGTCGAGGGCAGGGAGGCGAAAAACTGTTTTTT
CDR3aa: CAWSRGQGGEKLFF

len: 11
j_gene: TRBJ1-1
v_gene: TRBV30
d_gene: -
abundance: -
CDR3nt: TGTGCCTGGACCCGCGGAACTGAAGCTTTCTTT
CDR3aa: CAWTRGTEAFF

len: 13
j_gene: TRBJ2-2
v_gene: TRBV7-2
d_gene: -
abundance: -
CDR3nt: TGTGCCAGCAGGCCGGCGAACACCGGGGAGCTGTTTTTT
CDR3aa: CASRPANTGELFF

len: 15
j_gene: TRBJ2-5
v_gene: TRBV6-1
d_gene: -
abundance: -
CDR3nt: TGTGCCAGCAGTCAGACAGGTGGGGCTCAAAGGACCCAGTACTTC
CDR3aa: CASSQTGGAQRTQYF

len: 12
j_gene: TRBJ2-1
v_gene: TRBV28
d_gene: -
abundance: -
CDR3nt: TGTGCCAGCAGTCCCGGATACAATGAGCAGTTCTTC
CDR3aa: CASSPGYNEQFF

len: 15
j_gene: TRBJ1-1
v_gene: TRBV7-3
d_gene: -
abundance: -
CDR3nt: TGTGCCAGCAGCCCCATCGGGGGGGAGAACACTGAAGCTTTCTTT
CDR3aa: CASSPIGGENTEAFF

len: 17
j_gene: TRBJ2-1
v_gene: TRBV5-1
d_gene: TRBD1
abundance: once
CDR3nt: TGCGCCAGCAGCTTGGCCACTTCTCAGACAGGGATAAGTGAGCAGTTCTTC
CDR3aa: CASSLATSQTGISEQFF

len: 16
j_gene: TRBJ2-7
v_gene: TRBV18
d_gene: TRBD1
abundance: -
CDR3nt: TGTGCCAGCTCACCTCTCCCGCAGGGGGCGATGATCGAGCAGTACTTC
CDR3aa: CASSPLPQGAMIEQYF

len: 19
j_gene: TRBJ1-5
v_gene: TRBV28
d_gene: TRBD1
abundance: -
CDR3nt: TGTGCCAGCAGTCCCCTGATGGGACAGGTTCCATATAGCAATCAGCCCCAGCATTTT
CDR3aa: CASSPLMGQVPYSNQPQHF

len: 17
j_gene: TRBJ2-5
v_gene: TRBV5-6
d_gene: -
abundance: -
CDR3nt: TGTGCCAGCAGCTTGATCTATGTTAGCGGCTTACAAGAGACCCAGTACTTC
CDR3aa: CASSLIYVSGLQETQYF

len: 13
j_gene: TRBJ1-1
v_gene: TRBV30
d_gene: -
abundance: -
CDR3nt: TGTGCCTGGAGTCCGGACAGGAACACTGAAGCTTTCTTT
CDR3aa: CAWSPDRNTEAFF

len: 14
j_gene: TRBJ1-2
v_gene: TRBV14
d_gene: -
abundance: -
CDR3nt: TGTGCCAGTCCCCTTTCGACAGAGGCCTATGGCTACACCTTC
CDR3aa: CASPLSTEAYGYTF

len: 17
j_gene: TRBJ2-3
v_gene: TRBV7-2
d_gene: TRBD2
abundance: -
CDR3nt: TGTGCCAGCAGTAATAGACGGACTAGCGGACACACAGATACGCAGTATTTT
CDR3aa: CASSNRRTSGHTDTQYF

len: 13
j_gene: TRBJ1-1
v_gene: TRBV30
d_gene: -
abundance: -
CDR3nt: TGTGCCTGGAGAAATAACGGGAACACTGAAGCTTTCTTT
CDR3aa: CAWRNNGNTEAFF

len: 14
j_gene: TRBJ2-1
v_gene: TRBV7-3
d_gene: -
abundance: -
CDR3nt: TGTGCCAGCAGCCTCGACCCAGGGTCCGATGAGCAGTTCTTC
CDR3aa: CASSLDPGSDEQFF

len: 15
j_gene: TRBJ1-1
v_gene: TRBV7-2
d_gene: -
abundance: -
CDR3nt: TGTGCCAGCAGCTTAGGAGTGGGCAGGGGAACTGAAGCTTTCTTT
CDR3aa: CASSLGVGRGTEAFF

len: 11
j_gene: TRBJ1-2
v_gene: TRBV20-1
d_gene: TRBD1
abundance: few
CDR3nt: TGCAGTGCCCGGAAGGACAGGGGGCACACCTTC
CDR3aa: CSARKDRGHTF

len: 14
j_gene: TRBJ2-7
v_gene: TRBV28
d_gene: -
abundance: -
CDR3nt: TGTGCCAGCAGTTTAGGGCAGCTAACCTACGAGCAGTACTTC
CDR3aa: CASSLGQLTYEQYF

len: 18
j_gene: TRBJ1-6
v_gene: TRBV28
d_gene: -
abundance: -
CDR3nt: TGTGCCAGCAGTTTCCCAGGGAACCCCAGCTCCTATAATTCACCCCTCCACTTT
CDR3aa: CASSFPGNPSSYNSPLHF

len: 15
j_gene: TRBJ2-7
v_gene: TRBV6-5
d_gene: -
abundance: once
CDR3nt: TGTGCCAGCAGTTACACGCGGGGCGGGTACTACGAGCAGTACTTC
CDR3aa: CASSYTRGGYYEQYF

len: 13
j_gene: TRBJ2-6
v_gene: TRBV6-5
d_gene: -
abundance: -
CDR3nt: TGTGCCACTGTGAACTCTGGGGCCAACGTCCTGACTTTC
CDR3aa: CATVNSGANVLTF

len: 12
j_gene: TRBJ1-5
v_gene: TRBV21-1
d_gene: -
abundance: once
CDR3nt: TGTGCCAGCAGCAAAGGGGTTCAGCCCCAGCATTTT
CDR3aa: CASSKGVQPQHF

len: 13
j_gene: TRBJ2-1
v_gene: TRBV29-1
d_gene: -
abundance: -
CDR3nt: TGCAGCGTTGATGGAAAGGCCACCCCGACAGGATTCTTC
CDR3aa: CSVDGKATPTGFF

len: 17
j_gene: TRBJ2-7
v_gene: TRBV30
d_gene: TRBD1
abundance: -
CDR3nt: TGTGCCTGCTCCCGGGACAGGGGCCTATTGAGCTCCTACGAGCAGTACTTC
CDR3aa: CACSRDRGLLSSYEQYF

len: 14
j_gene: TRBJ2-1
v_gene: TRBV27
d_gene: -
abundance: -
CDR3nt: TGTGCCAGCAGTGGGCGGCGGGGCGAGGATGAGCAGTTCTTC
CDR3aa: CASSGRRGEDEQFF

len: 14
j_gene: TRBJ2-3
v_gene: TRBV19
d_gene: TRBD2
abundance: -
CDR3nt: TGTGCCAGTAGTGAGGGACTAGCGGGAGAGAAGCAGTATTTT
CDR3aa: CASSEGLAGEKQYF

len: 16
j_gene: TRBJ2-3
v_gene: TRBV4-1
d_gene: -
abundance: -
CDR3nt: TGCGCCAGCAGCCCCCGGGGGCGGACTCGCACAGATACGCAGTATTTT
CDR3aa: CASSPRGRTRTDTQYF

len: 12
j_gene: TRBJ1-2
v_gene: TRBV5-1
d_gene: -
abundance: -
CDR3nt: TGCGCCAGCAGCTCGGGGGTGCTGGGCTACACCTTC
CDR3aa: CASSSGVLGYTF

len: 15
j_gene: TRBJ2-7
v_gene: TRBV10-3
d_gene: TRBD1
abundance: -
CDR3nt: TGTGCCACCCTACCAACAGGGGCCGGCTCCTACGAGCAGTACTTC
CDR3aa: CATLPTGAGSYEQYF

len: 16
j_gene: TRBJ2-7
v_gene: TRBV6-5
d_gene: -
abundance: -
CDR3nt: TGTGCCAGCAGTTGGCAAGGCCCCAGGGTAGCCTACGAGCAGTACTTC
CDR3aa: CASSWQGPRVAYEQYF

len: 14
j_gene: TRBJ2-7
v_gene: TRBV5-1
d_gene: -
abundance: once
CDR3nt: TGCGCCAGCAGCTTGGCCGTCGGGAGCTACGAGCAGTACTTC
CDR3aa: CASSLAVGSYEQYF

len: 13
j_gene: TRBJ2-1
v_gene: TRBV6-1
d_gene: -
abundance: once
CDR3nt: TGTGCCAGCAGCCGGGACTTTGTCCATGAGCAGTTCTTC
CDR3aa: CASSRDFVHEQFF

len: 13
j_gene: TRBJ2-3
v_gene: TRBV11-3
d_gene: -
abundance: -
CDR3nt: TGTGCCAGCAGCTCGCCGGGGGAGGATACGCAGTATTTT
CDR3aa: CASSSPGEDTQYF

len: 15
j_gene: TRBJ2-5
v_gene: TRBV19
d_gene: TRBD2
abundance: once
CDR3nt: TGTGCCAGTAGTATTAGCGGGAGTCGGTGGGAGACCCAGTACTTC
CDR3aa: CASSISGSRWETQYF

len: 14
j_gene: TRBJ2-1
v_gene: TRBV18
d_gene: -
abundance: -
CDR3nt: TGTGCCAGCTCAAAAAGCGGAGGGGCTAATGAGCAGTTCTTC
CDR3aa: CASSKSGGANEQFF

len: 15
j_gene: TRBJ2-3
v_gene: TRBV25-1
d_gene: -
abundance: -
CDR3nt: TGTGCCAGCAGTGGATTGGGGGTCTCCACAGATACGCAGTATTTT
CDR3aa: CASSGLGVSTDTQYF

len: 15
j_gene: TRBJ2-3
v_gene: TRBV5-1
d_gene: -
abundance: -
CDR3nt: TGCGCCAGCAAGACGGAGGGGGCGCGGACAGATACGCAGTATTTT
CDR3aa: CASKTEGARTDTQYF

len: 15
j_gene: TRBJ2-2
v_gene: TRBV5-4
d_gene: -
abundance: -
CDR3nt: TGTGCCAGCGGGCGAGATATCCCCAACACCGGGGAGCTGTTTTTT
CDR3aa: CASGRDIPNTGELFF